This T cell receptor beta chain came from a study of CD8+CD57+ T cells in acquired aplastic anemia. Study-level background: CD4+ cell libraries from healthy donors averaged approximately 10 million reads. General study points: The study identified under 30 CD8+ CDR3 sequences shared by patients and controls. Controls did not differ significantly from patients in CD8+ Simpson's diversity.

Germline-derived CDR1 and CDR2 are SGHTA and FQGNSA. The CDR3 extends over 16 amino acids. After removal of 4 bases from V and 2 bases from J, the junction contained 9 bases not matched to a gene. TCR beta VDJ and CDR3 profiling used genomic DNA as template. TCRdb reprocessed the reads via MiXCR and lists one record per CDR3 protein. The repertoire holds around 400,000 distinct CDR3 sequences, with under 80% as singletons. There are many counts of this clonotype. Its antigen is unidentified. Sequencing was done on a sample of sorted CD4+, CD8+, or CD8+CD57+ T cells (not recorded which) from PBMCs. This chain joins TRBV7-2 and TRBJ2-5; TRBD2 matches at 8 bases. The source is a human donor in good health, serving as a control. DNA for the CDR3: TGTGCCAGCAGCTCAAATTATCGGGGGGGGCAAGAGACCCAGTACTTC. This sequence encodes CASSSNYRGGQETQYF. The full variable domain, completed using reference TRBV7-2 and TRBJ2-5, is GAGVSQSPSNKVTEKGKDVELRCDPISGHTALYWYRQSLGQGLEFLIYFQGNSAPDKSGLPSDRFSAERTGGSVSTLTIQRTQQEDSAVYLCASSSNYRGGQETQYFGPGTRLLVL.